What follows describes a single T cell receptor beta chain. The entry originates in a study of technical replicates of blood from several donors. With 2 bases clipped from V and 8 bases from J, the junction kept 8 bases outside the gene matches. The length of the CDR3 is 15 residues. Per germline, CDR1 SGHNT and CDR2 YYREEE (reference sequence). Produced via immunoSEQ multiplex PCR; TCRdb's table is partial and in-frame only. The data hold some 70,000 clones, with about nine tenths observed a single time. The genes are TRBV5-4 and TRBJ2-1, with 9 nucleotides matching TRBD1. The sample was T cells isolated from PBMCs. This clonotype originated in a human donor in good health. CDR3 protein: CASSFSTGGPDEQFF. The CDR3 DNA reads TGTGCCAGCAGCTTCTCGACAGGGGGGCCCGATGAGCAGTTCTTC.